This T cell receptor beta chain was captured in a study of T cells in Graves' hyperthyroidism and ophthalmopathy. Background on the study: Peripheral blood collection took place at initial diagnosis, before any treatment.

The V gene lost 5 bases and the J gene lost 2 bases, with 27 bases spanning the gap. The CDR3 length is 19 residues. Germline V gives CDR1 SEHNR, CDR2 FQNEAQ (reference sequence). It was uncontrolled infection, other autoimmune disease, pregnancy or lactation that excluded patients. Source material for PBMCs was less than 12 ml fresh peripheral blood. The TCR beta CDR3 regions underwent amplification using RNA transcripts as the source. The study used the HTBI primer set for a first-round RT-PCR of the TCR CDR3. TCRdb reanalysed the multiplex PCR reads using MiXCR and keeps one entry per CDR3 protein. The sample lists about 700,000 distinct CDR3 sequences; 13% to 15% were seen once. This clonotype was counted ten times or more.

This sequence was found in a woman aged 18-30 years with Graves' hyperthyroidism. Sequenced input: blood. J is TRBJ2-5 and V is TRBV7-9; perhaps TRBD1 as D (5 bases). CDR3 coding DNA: TGTGCCAGCAGCCCCAGGCAGGGCTTGGGGCCCGCGCGACAAGAGACCCAGTACTTC. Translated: CASSPRQGLGPARQETQYF.